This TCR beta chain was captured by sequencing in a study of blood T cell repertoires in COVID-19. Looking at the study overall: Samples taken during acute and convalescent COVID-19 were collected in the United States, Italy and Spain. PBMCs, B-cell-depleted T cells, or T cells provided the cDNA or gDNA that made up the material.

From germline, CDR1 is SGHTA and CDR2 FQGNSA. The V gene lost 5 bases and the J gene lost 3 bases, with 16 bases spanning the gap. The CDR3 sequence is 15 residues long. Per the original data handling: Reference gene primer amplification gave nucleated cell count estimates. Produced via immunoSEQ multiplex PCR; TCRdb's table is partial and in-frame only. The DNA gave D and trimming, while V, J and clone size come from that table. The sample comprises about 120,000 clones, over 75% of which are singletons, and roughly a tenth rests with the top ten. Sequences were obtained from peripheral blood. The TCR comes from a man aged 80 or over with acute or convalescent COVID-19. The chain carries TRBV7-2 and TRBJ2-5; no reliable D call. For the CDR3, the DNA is TGTGCCAGCAGCGCCCTAGGTGGCAGCAAAGAGACCCAGTACTTC. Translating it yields CASSALGGSKETQYF. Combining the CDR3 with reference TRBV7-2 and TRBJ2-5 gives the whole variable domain GAGVSQSPSNKVTEKGKDVELRCDPISGHTALYWYRQSLGQGLEFLIYFQGNSAPDKSGLPSDRFSAERTGGSVSTLTIQRTQQEDSAVYLCASSALGGSKETQYFGPGTRLLVL.